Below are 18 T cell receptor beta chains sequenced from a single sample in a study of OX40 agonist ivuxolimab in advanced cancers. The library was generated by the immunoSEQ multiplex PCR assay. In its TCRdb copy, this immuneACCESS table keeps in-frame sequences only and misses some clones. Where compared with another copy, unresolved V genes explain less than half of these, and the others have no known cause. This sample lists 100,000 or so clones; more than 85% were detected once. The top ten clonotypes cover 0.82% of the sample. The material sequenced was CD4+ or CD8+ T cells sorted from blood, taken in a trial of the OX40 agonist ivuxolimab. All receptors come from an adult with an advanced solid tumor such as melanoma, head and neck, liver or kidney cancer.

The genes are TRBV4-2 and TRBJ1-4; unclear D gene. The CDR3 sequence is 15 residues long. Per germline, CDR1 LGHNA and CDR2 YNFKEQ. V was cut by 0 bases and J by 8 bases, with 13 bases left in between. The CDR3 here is CASSQDLLGVEKLFF. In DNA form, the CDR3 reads TGTGCCAGCAGCCAAGATCTCCTGGGAGTCGAAAAACTGTTTTTT.

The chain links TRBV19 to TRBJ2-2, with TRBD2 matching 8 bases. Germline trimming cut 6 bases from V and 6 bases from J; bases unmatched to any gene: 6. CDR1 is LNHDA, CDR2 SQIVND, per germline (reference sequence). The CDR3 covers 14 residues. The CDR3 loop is CASRPSGGPGELFF. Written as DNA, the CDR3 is TGTGCCAGTAGACCCTCGGGAGGGCCCGGGGAGCTGTTTTTT.

As DNA, the CDR3 is TGTGCCAGCAGCTCTACTAGCGGGAGCACAGATACGCAGTATTTT. It codes for CASSSTSGSTDTQYF. The chain joins TRBV5-4 to TRBJ2-3; 9 bases are shared with TRBD2. Unmatched junction bases numbered 2, after V lost 3 bases and J lost 0 bases. The CDR3 consists of 15 residues. Per germline, CDR1 SGHNT and CDR2 YYREEE (reference sequence). Full variable domain (outside the CDR3, taken from reference TRBV5-4 and TRBJ2-3): ETGVTQSPTHLIKTRGQQVTLRCSSQSGHNTVSWYQQALGQGPQFIFQYYREEENGRGNFPPRFSGLQFPNYSSELNVNALELDDSALYLCASSSTSGSTDTQYFGPGTRLTVL.

CDR3 residues: CASSEEVRNQETQYF. The CDR3 bases are TGTGCCAGCAGCGAAGAAGTCAGGAACCAAGAGACCCAGTACTTC. The rearrangement uses TRBV7-9 and TRBJ2-5; no definite D call. The CDR3 spans 15 residues. V was pared by 5 bases and J by 0 bases, with 13 bases between. CDR1 and CDR2 from the germline V gene are SEHNR and FQNEAQ (reference sequence). Combining the CDR3 with reference TRBV7-9 and TRBJ2-5 gives the whole variable domain DTGVSQNPRHKITKRGQNVTFRCDPISEHNRLYWYRQTLGQGPEFLTYFQNEAQLEKSRLLSDRFSAERPKGSFSTLEIQRTEQGDSAMYLCASSEEVRNQETQYFGPGTRLLVL.

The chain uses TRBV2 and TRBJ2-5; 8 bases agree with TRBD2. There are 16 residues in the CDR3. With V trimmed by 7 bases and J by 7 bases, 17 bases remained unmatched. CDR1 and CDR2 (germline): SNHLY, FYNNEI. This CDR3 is CASIPTAGGGPGTQYF. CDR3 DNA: TGTGCCAGCATCCCCACGGCGGGAGGAGGGCCGGGGACCCAGTACTTC.

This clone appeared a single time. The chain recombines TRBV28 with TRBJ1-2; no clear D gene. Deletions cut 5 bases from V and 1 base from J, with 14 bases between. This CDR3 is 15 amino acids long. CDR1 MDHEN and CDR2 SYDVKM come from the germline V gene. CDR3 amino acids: CASSISQYINYGYTF. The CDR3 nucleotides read TGTGCCAGCAGTATATCACAGTACATTAACTATGGCTACACCTTC.

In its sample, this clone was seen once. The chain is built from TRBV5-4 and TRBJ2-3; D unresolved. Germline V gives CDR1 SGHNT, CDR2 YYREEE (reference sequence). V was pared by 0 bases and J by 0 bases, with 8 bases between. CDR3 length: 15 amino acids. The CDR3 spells CASSLADGSTDTQYF. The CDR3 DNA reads TGTGCCAGCAGCTTGGCCGACGGAAGCACAGATACGCAGTATTTT.

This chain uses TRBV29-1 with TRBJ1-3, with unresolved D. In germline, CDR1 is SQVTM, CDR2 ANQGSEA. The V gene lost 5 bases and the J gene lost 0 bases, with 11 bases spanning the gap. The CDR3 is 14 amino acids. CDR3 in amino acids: CSVMWHTSGNTIYF. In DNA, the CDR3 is TGCAGCGTTATGTGGCATACCTCTGGAAACACCATATATTTT.

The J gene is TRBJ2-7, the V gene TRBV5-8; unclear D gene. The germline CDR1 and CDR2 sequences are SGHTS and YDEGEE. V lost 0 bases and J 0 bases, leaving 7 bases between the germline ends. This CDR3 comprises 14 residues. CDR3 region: CASSLEPRSYEQYV. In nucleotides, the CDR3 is TGTGCCAGCAGCTTGGAACCTCGCTCCTACGAGCAGTACGTC.

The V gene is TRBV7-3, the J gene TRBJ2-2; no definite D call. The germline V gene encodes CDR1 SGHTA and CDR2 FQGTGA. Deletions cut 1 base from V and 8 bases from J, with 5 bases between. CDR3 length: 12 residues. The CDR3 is CASSLMRGELFF. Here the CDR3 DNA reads TGTGCCAGCAGCTTAATGAGGGGGGAGCTGTTTTTT. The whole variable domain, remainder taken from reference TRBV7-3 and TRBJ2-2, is GAGVSQTPSNKVTEKGKYVELRCDPISGHTALYWYRQSLGQGPEFLIYFQGTGAADDSGLPNDRFFAVRPEGSVSTLKIQRTERGDSAVYLCASSLMRGELFFGEGSRLTVL.

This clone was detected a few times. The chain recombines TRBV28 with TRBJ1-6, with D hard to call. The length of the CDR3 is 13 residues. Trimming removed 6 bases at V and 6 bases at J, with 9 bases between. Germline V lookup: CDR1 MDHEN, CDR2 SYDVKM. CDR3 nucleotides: TGTGCCAGCAGATCGGACGGTAATTCACCCCTCCACTTT. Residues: CASRSDGNSPLHF.

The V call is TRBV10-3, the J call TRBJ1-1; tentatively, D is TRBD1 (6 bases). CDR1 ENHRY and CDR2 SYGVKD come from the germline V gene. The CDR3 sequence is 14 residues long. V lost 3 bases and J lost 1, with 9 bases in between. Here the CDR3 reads CAISEQGRNTEAFF. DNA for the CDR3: TGTGCCATCAGTGAACAGGGAAGGAACACTGAAGCTTTCTTT.

DNA of the CDR3: TGTGCCAGCCGAGGGGGAGCTAGAAACACCATATATTTT. Translating gives CASRGGARNTIYF. The rearrangement uses TRBV6-1 and TRBJ1-3; D possibly corresponds to TRBD1 (6 bases). Germline CDR1 and CDR2: MNHNS and SASEGT. Trimming pared 8 bases from V and 5 bases from J, leaving 13 bases between. The CDR3 loop spans 13 amino acids.

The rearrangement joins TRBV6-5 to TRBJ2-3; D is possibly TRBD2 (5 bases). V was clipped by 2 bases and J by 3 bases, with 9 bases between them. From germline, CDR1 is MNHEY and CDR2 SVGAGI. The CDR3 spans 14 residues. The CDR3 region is CASSYRRATDTQYF. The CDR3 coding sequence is TGTGCCAGCAGTTACAGGCGGGCAACAGATACGCAGTATTTT.

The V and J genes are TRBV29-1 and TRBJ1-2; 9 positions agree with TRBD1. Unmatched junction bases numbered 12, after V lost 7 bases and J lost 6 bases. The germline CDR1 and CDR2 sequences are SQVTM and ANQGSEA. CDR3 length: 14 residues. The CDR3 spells CSARHTGGGDGYTF. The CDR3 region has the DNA TGCAGCGCCAGACACACAGGGGGCGGAGATGGCTACACCTTC.

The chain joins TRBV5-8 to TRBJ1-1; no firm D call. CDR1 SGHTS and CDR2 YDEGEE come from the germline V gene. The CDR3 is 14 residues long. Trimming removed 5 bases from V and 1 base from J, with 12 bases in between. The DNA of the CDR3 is TGTGCCAGCAGTTCAAGATTTGAGAACACTGAAGCTTTCTTT. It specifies CASSSRFENTEAFF.

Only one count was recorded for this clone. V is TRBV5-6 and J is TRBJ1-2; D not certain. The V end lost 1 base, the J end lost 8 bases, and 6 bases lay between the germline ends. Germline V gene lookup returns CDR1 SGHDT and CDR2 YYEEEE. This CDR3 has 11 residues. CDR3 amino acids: CASSLRGGYTF. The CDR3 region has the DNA TGTGCCAGCAGCTTGCGGGGAGGCTACACCTTC. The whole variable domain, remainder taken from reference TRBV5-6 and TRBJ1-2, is DAGVTQSPTHLIKTRGQQVTLRCSPKSGHDTVSWYQQALGQGPQFIFQYYEEEERQRGNFPDRFSGHQFPNYSSELNVNALLLGDSALYLCASSLRGGYTFGSGTRLTVV.

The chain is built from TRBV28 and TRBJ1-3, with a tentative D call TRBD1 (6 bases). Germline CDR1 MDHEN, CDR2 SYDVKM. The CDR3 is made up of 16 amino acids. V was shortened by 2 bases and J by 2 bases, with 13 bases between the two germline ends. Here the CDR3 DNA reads TGTGCCAGCAGTTTAGGGGGGGCCCAAGCTGGAAACACCATATATTTT. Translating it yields CASSLGGAQAGNTIYF.